These T cell receptor beta chains were read from a single sample in a study of CD8+CD57+ T cells in acquired aplastic anemia. One entry per CDR3 protein results from TCRdb running MiXCR on the reads. The sample contains approximately 32,000 distinct CDR3 sequences, under 80% of which appear only once. Source material: sorted CD4+, CD8+, or CD8+CD57+ T cells (not recorded which) from PBMCs. These receptors all stem from a human donor in good health, serving as a control. The CDR3 runs from the conserved cysteine through the conserved F or W. The D gene is left open where the match is weak. Clone size is stated in some rows and not others, as once, few, many or a class when expanded.

J,V,D,size,DNA,CDR3
TRBJ2-7,TRBV4-2,TRBD2,-,TGTGCCAGCAGCGGCGCAATAGCGGGCTCCTACGAGCAGTACTTC,CASSGAIAGSYEQYF
TRBJ2-1,TRBV6-4,TRBD1,-,TGTGCGCACCGGGGGGGACAGGGGTTTAATGAGCAGTTCTTC,CAHRGGQGFNEQFF
TRBJ2-7,TRBV29-1,-,-,TGCAGCGTTGCTGGGTTGATCGGCTATCGTACCTACGAGCAGTACTTC,CSVAGLIGYRTYEQYF
TRBJ1-5,TRBV24-1,TRBD1,-,TGTGCCACACAGGGGATCAATCAGCCCCAGCATTTT,CATQGINQPQHF
TRBJ2-1,TRBV7-9,-,few,TGTGCCAGCAGCTTAGGGCACTACAATGAGCAGTTCTTC,CASSLGHYNEQFF
TRBJ2-7,TRBV24-1,-,-,TGTGCCACCAGTGAGCGGGACAGTCGCTACGAGCAGTACTTC,CATSERDSRYEQYF
TRBJ1-5,TRBV10-3,-,once,TGTGCCATCAGTGACACCTTGAGCAATCAGCCCCAGCATTTT,CAISDTLSNQPQHF
TRBJ2-7,TRBV6-2/TRBV6-3,TRBD1,-,TGTGCCAGCAGTTACTCCTGGAGTGGACAGGGCAGCTCCTACGAGCAGTACTTC,CASSYSWSGQGSSYEQYF
TRBJ2-7,TRBV29-1,-,-,TGCAGCGTTGAAGTAACTTTCTACGAGCAGTACTTC,CSVEVTFYEQYF
TRBJ1-1,TRBV7-9,-,-,TGTGCCAGCAACACCCGAGGGCTTCGAGGCACTGAAGCTTTCTTT,CASNTRGLRGTEAFF
TRBJ1-1,TRBV29-1,TRBD1,-,TGCAGCGTCCCCTACTCCGATCGGACAGGAAGGGTTGTGAACACTGAAGCTTTCTTT,CSVPYSDRTGRVVNTEAFF
TRBJ1-2,TRBV19,-,-,TGTGCCAGTAACGGCGGGAACTATGGCTACACCTTC,CASNGGNYGYTF
TRBJ1-6,TRBV10-3,-,-,TGTGCCATCAGTGAGGGGGTGCTTAATTCACCCCTCCACTTT,CAISEGVLNSPLHF
TRBJ1-2,TRBV29-1,TRBD1,-,TGCAGCGACCAGAAGGGGGCAGATGGCTACACCTTC,CSDQKGADGYTF
TRBJ2-5,TRBV29-1,-,once,TGCAGCGTTGCCGCCTCGACAGGCGGGGAGACCCAGTACTTC,CSVAASTGGETQYF
TRBJ1-1,TRBV19,-,-,TGTGCCAGTTCGCGATCCATGAACACTGAAGCTTTCTTT,CASSRSMNTEAFF
TRBJ2-2,TRBV7-3,TRBD1,-,TGTGCCAGCAGCCCGACAGGGGGCGTTAAGGACACCGGGGAGCTGTTTTTT,CASSPTGGVKDTGELFF
TRBJ2-7,TRBV19,-,-,TGTGCCAGTAGCTGGACAGCCTTTTCCTACGAGCAGTACTTC,CASSWTAFSYEQYF
TRBJ2-5,TRBV6-6,-,-,TGTGCCAGTAGGTCATCGGAGACCCAGTACTTC,CASRSSETQYF
TRBJ1-4,TRBV20-1,-,-,TGCAGTGCCCAGGACAGTTGGGCAACTAATGAAAAACTGTTTTTT,CSAQDSWATNEKLFF